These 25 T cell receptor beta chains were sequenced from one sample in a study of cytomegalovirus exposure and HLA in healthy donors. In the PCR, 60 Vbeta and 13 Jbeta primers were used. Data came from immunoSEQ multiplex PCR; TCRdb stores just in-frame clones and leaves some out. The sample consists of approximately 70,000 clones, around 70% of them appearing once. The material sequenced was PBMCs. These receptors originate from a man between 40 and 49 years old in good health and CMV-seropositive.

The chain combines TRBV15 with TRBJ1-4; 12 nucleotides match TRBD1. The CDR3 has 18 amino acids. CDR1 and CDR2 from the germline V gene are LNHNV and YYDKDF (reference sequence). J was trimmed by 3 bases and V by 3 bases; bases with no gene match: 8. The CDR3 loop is CATSSWDRGQFANEKLFF. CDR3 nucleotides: TGTGCCACCAGCAGCTGGGACAGGGGGCAGTTTGCTAATGAAAAACTGTTTTTT. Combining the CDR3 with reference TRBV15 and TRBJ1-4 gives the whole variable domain DAMVIQNPRYQVTQFGKPVTLSCSQTLNHNVMYWYQQKSSQAPKLLFHYYDKDFNNEADTPDNFQSRRPNTSFCFLDIRSPGLGDTAMYLCATSSWDRGQFANEKLFFGSGTQLSVL.

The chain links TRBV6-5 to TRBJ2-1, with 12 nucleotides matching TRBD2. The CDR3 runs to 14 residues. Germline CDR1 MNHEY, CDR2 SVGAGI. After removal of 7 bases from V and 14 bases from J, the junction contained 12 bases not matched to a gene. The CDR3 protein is CASKSPSGRAEEFF. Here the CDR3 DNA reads TGTGCCAGCAAATCGCCTAGCGGGAGGGCCGAGGAGTTCTTC.

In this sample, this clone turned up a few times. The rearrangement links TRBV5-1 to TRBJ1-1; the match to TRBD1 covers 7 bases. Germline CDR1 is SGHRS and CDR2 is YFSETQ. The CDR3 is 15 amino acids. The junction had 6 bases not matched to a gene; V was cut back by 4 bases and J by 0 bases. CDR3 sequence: CASSGRDSMNTEAFF. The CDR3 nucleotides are TGCGCCAGCAGCGGCCGGGACAGTATGAACACTGAAGCTTTCTTT.

CDR3 amino acids: CASSVGSKPYEQYF. The CDR3 coding sequence is TGTGCCAGCAGCGTAGGGAGCAAACCCTACGAGCAGTACTTC. The rearrangement uses TRBV9 and TRBJ2-7; D remains ambiguous. The germline V gene encodes CDR1 SGDLS and CDR2 YYNGEE. V lost 0 bases, J lost 2 bases, and 9 bases lay in between. This CDR3 has 14 residues.

CDR3 bases: TGTGCCAGCAGTTCCCTCTCTAGCGGGAGGGCTCCCGAGCAGTACTTC. Amino acids: CASSSLSSGRAPEQYF. The V gene is TRBV27, the J gene TRBJ2-5, with TRBD2 matching 12 bases. The DNA end favors TRBJ2-7, so the J call may be wrong. There are 16 residues in the CDR3. From germline, CDR1 is MNHEY and CDR2 SMNVEV (reference sequence).

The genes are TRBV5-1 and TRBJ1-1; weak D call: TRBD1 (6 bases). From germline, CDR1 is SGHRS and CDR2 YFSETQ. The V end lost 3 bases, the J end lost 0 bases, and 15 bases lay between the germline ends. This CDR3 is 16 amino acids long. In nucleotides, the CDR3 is TGCGCCAGCAGCTCTTTCCGAACAGGGTTGAACACTGAAGCTTTCTTT. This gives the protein CASSSFRTGLNTEAFF.

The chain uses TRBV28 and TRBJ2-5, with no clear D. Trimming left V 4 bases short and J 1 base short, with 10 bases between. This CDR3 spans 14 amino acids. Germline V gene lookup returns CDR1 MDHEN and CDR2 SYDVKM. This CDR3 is CASSSADFQETQYF. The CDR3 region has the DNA TGTGCCAGCAGTTCCGCAGACTTCCAAGAGACCCAGTACTTC.

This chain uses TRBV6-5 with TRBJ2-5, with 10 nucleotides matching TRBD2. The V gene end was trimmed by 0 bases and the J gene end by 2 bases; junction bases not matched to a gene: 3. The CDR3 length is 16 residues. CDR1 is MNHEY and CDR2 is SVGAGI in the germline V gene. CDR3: CASSYSSGGVQETQYF. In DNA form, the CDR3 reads TGTGCCAGCAGTTACTCGAGCGGGGGGGTGCAAGAGACCCAGTACTTC.

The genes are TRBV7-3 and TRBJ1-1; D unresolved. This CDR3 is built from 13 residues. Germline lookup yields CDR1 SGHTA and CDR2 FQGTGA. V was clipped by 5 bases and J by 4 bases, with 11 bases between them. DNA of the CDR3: TGTGCCAGCAGCCCCGGGAGGGTCACTGAAGCTTTCTTT. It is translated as CASSPGRVTEAFF.

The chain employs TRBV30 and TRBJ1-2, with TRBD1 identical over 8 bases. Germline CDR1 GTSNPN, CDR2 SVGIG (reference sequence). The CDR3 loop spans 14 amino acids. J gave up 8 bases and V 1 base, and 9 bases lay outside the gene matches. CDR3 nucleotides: TGTGCCTGGAGTGAAGGCAGGGGGCTGGGCGGCTACACCTTC. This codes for CAWSEGRGLGGYTF.

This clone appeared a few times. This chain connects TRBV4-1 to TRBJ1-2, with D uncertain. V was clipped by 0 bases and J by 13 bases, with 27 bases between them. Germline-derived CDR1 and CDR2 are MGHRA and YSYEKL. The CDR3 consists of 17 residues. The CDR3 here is CASSQDQGFGDYGYCTF. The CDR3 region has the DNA TGCGCCAGCAGCCAAGATCAAGGTTTCGGAGACTATGGCTACTGCACCTTC.

The CDR3 sequence: CASSDSWYSEQYF. The CDR3, as DNA: TGTGCCAGCAGTGATTCCTGGTACTCCGAGCAGTACTTC. The chain couples TRBV6-1 to TRBJ2-7; no definite D call. This CDR3 contains 13 residues. Germline values: CDR1 MNHNS, CDR2 SASEGT. V lost 3 bases to trimming and J lost 6 bases, with 12 bases between them.

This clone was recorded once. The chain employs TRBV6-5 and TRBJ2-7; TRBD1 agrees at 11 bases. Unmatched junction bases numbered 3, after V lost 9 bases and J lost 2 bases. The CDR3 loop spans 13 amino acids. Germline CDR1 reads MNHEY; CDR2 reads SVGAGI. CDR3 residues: CASGQGAPYEQYF. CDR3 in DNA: TGTGCCAGTGGACAGGGGGCGCCCTACGAGCAGTACTTC.

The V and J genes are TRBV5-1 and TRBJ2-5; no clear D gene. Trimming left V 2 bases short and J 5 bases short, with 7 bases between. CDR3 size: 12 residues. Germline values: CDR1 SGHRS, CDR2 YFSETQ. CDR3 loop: CASSLSRETQYF. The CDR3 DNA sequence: TGCGCCAGCAGCTTAAGCCGGGAGACCCAGTACTTC.

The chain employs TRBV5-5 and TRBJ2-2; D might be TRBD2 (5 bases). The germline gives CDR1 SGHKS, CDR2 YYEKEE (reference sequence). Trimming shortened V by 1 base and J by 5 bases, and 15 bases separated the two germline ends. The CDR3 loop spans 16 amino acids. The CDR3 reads CASSLIVARRTGELFF. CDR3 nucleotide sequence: TGTGCCAGCAGCTTGATCGTAGCGAGGAGGACCGGGGAGCTGTTTTTT.

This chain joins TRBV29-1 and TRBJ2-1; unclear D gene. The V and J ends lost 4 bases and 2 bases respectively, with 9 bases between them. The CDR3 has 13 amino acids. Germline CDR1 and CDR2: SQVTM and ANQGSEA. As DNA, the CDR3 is TGCAGCGTTGTGCACCTAACCTACAATGAGCAGTTCTTC. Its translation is CSVVHLTYNEQFF.

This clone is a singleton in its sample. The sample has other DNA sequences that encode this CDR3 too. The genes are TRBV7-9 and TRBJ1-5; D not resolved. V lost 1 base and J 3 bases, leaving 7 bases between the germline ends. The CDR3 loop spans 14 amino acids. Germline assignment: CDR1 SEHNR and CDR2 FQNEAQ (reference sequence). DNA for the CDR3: TGTGCCAGCAGCTTAGGCCAGTCCAATCAGCCCCAGCATTTT. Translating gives CASSLGQSNQPQHF.

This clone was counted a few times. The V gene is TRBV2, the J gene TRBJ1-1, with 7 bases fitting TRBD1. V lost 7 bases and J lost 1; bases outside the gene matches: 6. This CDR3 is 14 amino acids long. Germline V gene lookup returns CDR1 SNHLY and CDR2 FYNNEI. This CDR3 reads CASKTDRRNTEAFF. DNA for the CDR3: TGTGCCAGCAAAACGGACAGGCGGAACACTGAAGCTTTCTTT.

The CDR3 region has the DNA TGTGCCAGCAGTCGGGGGACTGAAGCTTTCTTT. As protein: CASSRGTEAFF. The chain recombines TRBV28 with TRBJ1-1; D is possibly TRBD1 (5 bases). Between the trimmed V and J ends, which lost 5 bases and 5 bases, there was a span of 6 bases. This CDR3 is built from 11 residues. Germline CDR1 reads MDHEN; CDR2 reads SYDVKM.

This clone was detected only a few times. CDR3: CAWSTGTSGANVLTF. In DNA, the CDR3 is TGTGCCTGGAGTACAGGTACCTCTGGGGCCAACGTCCTGACTTTC. The rearrangement links TRBV30 to TRBJ2-6, with D possibly being TRBD1 (5 bases). CDR1 GTSNPN and CDR2 SVGIG come from the germline V gene (reference sequence). Deletions cut 2 bases from V and 0 bases from J, with 8 bases between. The CDR3 runs to 15 residues.

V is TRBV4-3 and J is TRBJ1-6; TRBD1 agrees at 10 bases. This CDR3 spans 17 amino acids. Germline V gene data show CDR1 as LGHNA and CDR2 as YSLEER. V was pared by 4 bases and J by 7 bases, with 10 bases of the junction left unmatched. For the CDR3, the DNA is TGCGCCAGCAGCCCGTACCGACAGGGGGCTGGGAATTCACCCCTCCACTTT. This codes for CASSPYRQGAGNSPLHF.

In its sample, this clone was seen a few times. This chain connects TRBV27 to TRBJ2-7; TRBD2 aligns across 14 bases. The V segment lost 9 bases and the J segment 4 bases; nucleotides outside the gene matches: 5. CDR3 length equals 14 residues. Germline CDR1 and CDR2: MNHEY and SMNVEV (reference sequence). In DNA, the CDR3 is TGTGCCAGTCAAGGGACTAGCGGGAGTTACGAGCAGTACTTC. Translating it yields CASQGTSGSYEQYF.

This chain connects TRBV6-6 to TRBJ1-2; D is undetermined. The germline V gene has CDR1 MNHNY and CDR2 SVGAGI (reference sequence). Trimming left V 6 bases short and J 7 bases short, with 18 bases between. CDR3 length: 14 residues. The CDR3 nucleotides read TGTGCCAGCAGATCCATCCTCTCGTTGCGTGGCTACACCTTC. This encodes CASRSILSLRGYTF.

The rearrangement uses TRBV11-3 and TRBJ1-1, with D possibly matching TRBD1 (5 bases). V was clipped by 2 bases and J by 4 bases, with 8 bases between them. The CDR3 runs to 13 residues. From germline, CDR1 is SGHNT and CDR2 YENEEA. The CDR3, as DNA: TGTGCCAGCAGCTTAATGGGGGGCACTGAAGCTTTCTTT. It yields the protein CASSLMGGTEAFF.

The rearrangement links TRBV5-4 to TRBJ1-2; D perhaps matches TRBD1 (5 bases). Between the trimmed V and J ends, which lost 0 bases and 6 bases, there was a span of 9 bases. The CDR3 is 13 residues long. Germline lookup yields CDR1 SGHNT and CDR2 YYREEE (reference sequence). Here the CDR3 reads CASSLARVDGYTF. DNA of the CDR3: TGTGCCAGCAGCTTGGCCAGGGTGGATGGCTACACCTTC. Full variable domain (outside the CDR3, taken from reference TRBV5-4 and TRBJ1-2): ETGVTQSPTHLIKTRGQQVTLRCSSQSGHNTVSWYQQALGQGPQFIFQYYREEENGRGNFPPRFSGLQFPNYSSELNVNALELDDSALYLCASSLARVDGYTFGSGTRLTVV.